This TCR beta chain was profiled in a study of beta chain features in type 1 diabetes. Study context: In age, gender and cell yields, patients were similar to healthy donors.

Study outcomes and limitations: When VDJ junctions were examined, type 1 diabetes patients showed fewer insertions and more deletions. Among all four CD4+ subsets, Type 1 diabetes patients had TCRB CDR3s that were moderately but significantly shorter. Patients and controls would share equally any PCR tilt toward shorter templates.

Without exception, sorted populations had purity beyond 98%. The CDR3 runs to 14 residues. Trimming took 8 bases from V and 4 from J, leaving 17 bases between them. Per germline, CDR1 MDHEN and CDR2 SYDVKM. Since all of the isolated RNA was reverse transcribed, expressed TCRB transcripts were what got sequenced. TCRdb's table, derived via immunoSEQ multiplex PCR, lists solely in-frame clones and lacks some. Altogether roughly 300,000 clones are present, roughly a tenth being singletons, with the ten largest covering about 1%. Turning to this clone: The antigen remains unidentified.

This sequence joins TRBV28 and TRBJ1-2, with D maybe TRBD1 (5 bases). The material sequenced was central memory CD4+ T cells from blood. This clonotype was sampled from a man aged 30-40 years with type 1 diabetes. The CDR3: CASWSGHGAYGYTF. Written as DNA, the CDR3 is TGTGCCAGCTGGTCGGGGCACGGAGCCTATGGCTACACCTTC.